This T cell receptor beta chain was recorded in a study of response to subunit inactivated influenza vaccine. Findings and limits, study-wide: It was suggested by the authors that few new T cells are recruited by each seasonal influenza vaccination.

Comment on this clonotype: Its antigen is undetermined.

TCRdb itself ran the RT-PCR reads through MiXCR, one entry per CDR3 protein. The sample holds about 780,000 distinct CDR3 sequences, about 18% seen once. The sample in question was PBMCs from blood, obtained roughly 5 days after vaccination. This sequence was found in a man aged 50-59 years who received an inactivated influenza vaccine.

CDR3 nucleotide sequence: TGCAGTGCCAATGCAGGGAGGGCCAATGAGCAGTTCTTC. Protein sequence: CSANAGRANEQFF. The chain employs TRBV20-1 and TRBJ2-1, with TRBD2 identical over 7 bases. The CDR3 covers 13 residues. The J segment lost 6 bases and the V segment lost 6 bases, leaving 8 bases of the junction unmatched. CDR1 is DFQATT, CDR2 SNEGSKA, per germline (reference sequence).